This TCR beta chain is drawn from a study of T-cell reconstitution after alpha-beta-depleted transplantation in children. Notes on the study in general: Two months or so post-transplant, alpha-beta T cells reportedly derived from several hundred expanded graft clones. T-cell counts and diversity at one year post-transplant came mainly from newly produced T cells. At day 60, the high TCRbeta diversity found in some patients originated from recipient T cells and thymic progenitors that had survived.

Unique molecular identifiers were incorporated during preparation of the TCRbeta library. TCRdb re-derived calls from the PCR reads in MiXCR, one entry per CDR3 protein. The data show 280,000 or so distinct CDR3 sequences, about 9.9% seen once. Germline-derived CDR1 and CDR2 are SGHNT and YYREEE (reference sequence). Between the trimmed V and J ends, which lost 4 bases and 7 bases, there was a span of 12 bases. There are 13 residues in the CDR3. A note on this clonotype: Its antigen remains unknown. It may be a read error: a sequence one base away is much more abundant.

The source material was peripheral blood, sampled 180 days after TCRalphabeta/CD19-depleted stem cell transplant. The clonotype originates from a male patient aged 2-9 years who had a stem cell transplant for chronic granulomatous disease, so the T cells may come from the graft donor. The rearrangement joins TRBV5-4 to TRBJ2-1; D gene unclear. This CDR3 reads CASSPDVANEQFF. In DNA form, the CDR3 reads TGTGCCAGCAGCCCGGACGTTGCTAATGAGCAGTTCTTC.